Sequencing of this T cell receptor beta chain was carried out in a study of post-analysis software for immune sequencing data (dated by TCRdb to between 2014 and 2017). Regarding the study in general: Disease courses on record covered relapsing-remitting, secondary progressive and progressive-relapsing multiple sclerosis, though some patients had no subtype annotation. Patient repertoires were compared against ten to eleven previously published healthy control repertoires from donors aged 6 to 25 years. A subset of samples was prepared in parallel using single-end sample barcoding, then pooled and co-amplified after Illumina adapter ligation.

CDR1 and CDR2 are drawn from the germline V gene (reference sequence): DFQATT, SNEGSKA. Counted from cysteine to phenylalanine, this CDR3 has 16 amino acids. The only DNA kept is the CDR3, 48 bases in frame from the first base. V drops 3 bases and J drops 5 bases, leaving 17 bases in between. The receptor library was made with PCR. The instrument was an Illumina HiSeq 2500. To reduce PCR and sequencing biases, unique molecular identifiers were incorporated into the TCR beta cDNA libraries. Every 1 to 10 million input T cells yielded 500,000 or so cDNA molecules, meaning each molecule approximated one T cell. The patient libraries were prepared and sequenced using the same protocol as the earlier healthy control dataset. Within a given batch, samples were prepared together, multiplexed and sequenced on the same HiSeq lane. Regarding the original processing steps: Raw barcoded reads were processed with MIGEC, discarding single-read molecular identifier groups before consensus assembly and CDR3 extraction. VDJtools was used for post-analysis of the clonotype tables, with diversity normalized by down-sampling every dataset to the smallest sample size. In repertoire overlap clustering, CDR3 amino acid sequences, but not nucleotide sequences, were matched to correct batch-related cross-sample contamination. The public sequencing data were trimmed at Q25 with fastp and processed into clonotypes with MiXCR by TCRdb, which kept only in-frame beta chains. Rows are combined by CDR3 protein, so each entry shows the most common genes and DNA. The V and J calls, along with clone size, are taken from TCRdb and not from the paper's own processing. Present in this sample are a few hundred thousand distinct CDR3 sequences, 30% to 40% of which were seen just once. The ten largest clones add up to approximately 6% of the sample.

Comments on this clonotype: The target of this receptor is not known. Within one base of it there is no much larger clone, and no base qualities were kept.

To demonstrate the VDJtools post-analysis software, TCR beta repertoires were profiled from the peripheral blood of 10 to 15 young patients with multiple sclerosis. Multiple sclerosis patients were children and adolescents aged about 6 to 15 years. Results and caveats for the whole study, not just this receptor: Patients showed significantly higher frequencies than controls for about 5 TRBV segments, among them TRBV5-6, TRBV5-1 and TRBV20-1. Strong co-clustering of samples prepared in the same batch was shown by direct clustering with F measure, prompting a batch-effect correction. The multiple sclerosis patient group was slightly younger than the control group. Multiple sclerosis patients had significantly lower normalized Chao1 diversity than controls, a result that suggests substantial peripheral T-cell clonal expansion.

The clonotype originates from a girl aged 2-17 years with multiple sclerosis. Material for sequencing was blood. The V gene is TRBV20-1 and the J gene is TRBJ1-6, with no confident D gene call. The CDR3 amino acid sequence is: CSASPAHLYHNSPLHF. The DNA reads as follows: TGCAGTGCTAGCCCCGCCCACCTTTACCATAATTCACCCCTCCACTTT.